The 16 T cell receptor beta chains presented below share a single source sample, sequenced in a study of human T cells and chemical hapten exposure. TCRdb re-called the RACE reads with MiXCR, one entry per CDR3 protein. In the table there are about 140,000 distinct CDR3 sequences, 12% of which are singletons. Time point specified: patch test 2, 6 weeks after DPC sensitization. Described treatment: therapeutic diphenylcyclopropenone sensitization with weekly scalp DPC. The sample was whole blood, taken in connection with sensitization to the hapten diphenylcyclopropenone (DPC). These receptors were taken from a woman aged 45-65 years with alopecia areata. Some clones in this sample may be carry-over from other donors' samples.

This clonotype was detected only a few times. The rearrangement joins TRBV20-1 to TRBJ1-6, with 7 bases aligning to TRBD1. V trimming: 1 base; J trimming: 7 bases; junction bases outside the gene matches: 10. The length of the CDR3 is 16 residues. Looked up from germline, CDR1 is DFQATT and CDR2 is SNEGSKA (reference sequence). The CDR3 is CSARGATGQRNSPLHF. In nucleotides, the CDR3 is TGCAGTGCTAGAGGCGCGACGGGACAGAGGAATTCACCCCTCCACTTT.

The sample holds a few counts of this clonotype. In DNA form, the CDR3 reads TGTGCCAGCAGCTTAGATCCAATATTGAAGGGTCCCCTGTGGACGCAGTATTTT. It specifies CASSLDPILKGPLWTQYF. This rearrangement joins TRBV11-2 to TRBJ2-3; no reliable D call. The CDR3 spans 18 residues. The germline V and J ends were trimmed by 0 bases and 9 bases, with 25 bases remaining between them. Germline V gene lookup returns CDR1 SGHAT and CDR2 FQNNGV.

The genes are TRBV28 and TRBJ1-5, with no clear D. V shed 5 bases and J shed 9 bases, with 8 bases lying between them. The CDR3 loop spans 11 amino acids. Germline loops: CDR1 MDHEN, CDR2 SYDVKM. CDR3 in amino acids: CASSGRMPQHF. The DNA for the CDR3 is TGTGCCAGCAGTGGCCGGATGCCCCAGCATTTT. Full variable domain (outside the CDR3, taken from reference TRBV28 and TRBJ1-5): DVKVTQSSRYLVKRTGEKVFLECVQDMDHENMFWYRQDPGLGLRLIYFSYDVKMKEKGDIPEGYSVSREKKERFSLILESASTNQTSMYLCASSGRMPQHFGDGTRLSIL.

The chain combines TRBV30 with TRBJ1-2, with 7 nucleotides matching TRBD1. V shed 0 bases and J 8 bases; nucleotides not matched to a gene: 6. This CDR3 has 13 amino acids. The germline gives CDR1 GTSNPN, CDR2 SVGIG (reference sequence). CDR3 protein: CAWSVGQGGGYTF. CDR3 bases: TGTGCCTGGAGTGTAGGCCAGGGGGGCGGCTACACCTTC.

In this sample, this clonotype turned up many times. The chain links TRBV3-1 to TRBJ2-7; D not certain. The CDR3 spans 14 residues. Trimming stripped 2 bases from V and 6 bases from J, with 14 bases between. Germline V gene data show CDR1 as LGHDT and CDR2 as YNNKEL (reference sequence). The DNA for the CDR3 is TGTGCCAGCAGCCAAAAACTGGCGGCTCCCGAGCAGTACTTC. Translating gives CASSQKLAAPEQYF.

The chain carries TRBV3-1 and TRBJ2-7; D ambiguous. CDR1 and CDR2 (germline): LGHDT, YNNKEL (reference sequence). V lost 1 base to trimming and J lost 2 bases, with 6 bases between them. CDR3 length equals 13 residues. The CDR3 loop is CASSQGSAYEQYF. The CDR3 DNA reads TGTGCCAGCAGCCAAGGCAGCGCCTACGAGCAGTACTTC.

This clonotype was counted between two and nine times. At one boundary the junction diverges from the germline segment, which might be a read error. This CDR3 reads CASSLAKNTGELFF. For the CDR3, the DNA is TGTGCTAGCAGCCTAGCGAAGAACACCGGGGAGCTGTTTTTT. This rearrangement joins TRBV7-7 to TRBJ2-2, with D perhaps matching TRBD2 (6 bases). This CDR3 comprises 14 residues. Germline V gene data show CDR1 as SSHAT and CDR2 as FNYEAQ (reference sequence). The variable domain in full, completed from reference TRBV7-7 and TRBJ2-2, reads GAGVSQSPRYKVTKRGQDVTLRCDPISSHATLYWYQQALGQGPEFLTYFNYEAQPDKSGLPSDRFSAERPEGSISTLTIQRTEQRDSAMYRCASSLAKNTGELFFGEGSRLTVL.

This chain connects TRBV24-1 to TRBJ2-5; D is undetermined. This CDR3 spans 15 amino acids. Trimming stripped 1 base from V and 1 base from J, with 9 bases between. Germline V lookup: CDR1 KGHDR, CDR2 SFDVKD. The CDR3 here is CATSDFRAGQETQYF. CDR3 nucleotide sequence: TGTGCCACCAGTGATTTTAGGGCAGGCCAAGAGACCCAGTACTTC.

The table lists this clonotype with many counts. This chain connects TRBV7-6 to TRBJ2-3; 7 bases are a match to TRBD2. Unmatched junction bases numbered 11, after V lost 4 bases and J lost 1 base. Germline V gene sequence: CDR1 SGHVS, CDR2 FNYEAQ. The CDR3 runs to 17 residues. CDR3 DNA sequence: TGTGCCAGCAGCTCTCCTAGCGGTGGGGCGGGCACAGATACGCAGTATTTT. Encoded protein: CASSSPSGGAGTDTQYF. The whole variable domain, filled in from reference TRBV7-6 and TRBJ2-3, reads GAGVSQSPRYKVTKRGQDVALRCDPISGHVSLYWYRQALGQGPEFLTYFNYEAQQDKSGLPNDRFSAERPEGSISTLTIQRTEQRDSAMYRCASSSPSGGAGTDTQYFGPGTRLTVL.

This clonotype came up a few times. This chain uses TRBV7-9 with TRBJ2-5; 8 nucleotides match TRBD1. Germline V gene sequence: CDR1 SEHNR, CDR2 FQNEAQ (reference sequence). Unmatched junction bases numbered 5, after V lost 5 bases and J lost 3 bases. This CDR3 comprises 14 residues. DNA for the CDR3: TGTGCCAGCAGCGCCTCGACAGGGGAAGAGACCCAGTACTTC. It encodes CASSASTGEETQYF.

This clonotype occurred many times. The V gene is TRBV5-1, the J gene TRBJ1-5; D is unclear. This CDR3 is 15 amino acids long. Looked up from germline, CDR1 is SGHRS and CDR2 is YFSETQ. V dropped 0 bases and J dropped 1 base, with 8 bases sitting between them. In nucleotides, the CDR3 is TGCGCCAGCAGCTTGGATACGGGAAGCAATCAGCCCCAGCATTTT. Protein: CASSLDTGSNQPQHF. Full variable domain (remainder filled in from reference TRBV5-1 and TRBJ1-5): KAGVTQTPRYLIKTRGQQVTLSCSPISGHRSVSWYQQTPGQGLQFLFEYFSETQRNKGNFPGRFSGRQFSNSRSEMNVSTLELGDSALYLCASSLDTGSNQPQHFGDGTRLSIL.

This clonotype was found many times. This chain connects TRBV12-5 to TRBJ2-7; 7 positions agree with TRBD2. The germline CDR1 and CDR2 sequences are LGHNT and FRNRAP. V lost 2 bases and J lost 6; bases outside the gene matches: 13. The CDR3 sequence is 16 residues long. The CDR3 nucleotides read TGTGCTAGTGGTTTGTTTTCATCGACGGGGGGAGGCGAGCAGTACTTC. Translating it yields CASGLFSSTGGGEQYF.

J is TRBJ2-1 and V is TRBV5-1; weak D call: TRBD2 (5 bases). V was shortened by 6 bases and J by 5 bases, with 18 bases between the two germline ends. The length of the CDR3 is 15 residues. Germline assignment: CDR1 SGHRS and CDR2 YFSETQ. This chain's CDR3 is CASNPEGAIHNEQFF. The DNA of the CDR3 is TGCGCCAGCAACCCCGAGGGAGCCATACACAATGAGCAGTTCTTC.

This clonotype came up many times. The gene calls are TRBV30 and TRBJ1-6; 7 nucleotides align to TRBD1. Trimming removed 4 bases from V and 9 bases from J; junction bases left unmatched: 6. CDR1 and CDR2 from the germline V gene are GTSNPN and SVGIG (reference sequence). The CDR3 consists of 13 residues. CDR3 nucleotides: TGTGCCTGGAAAGGGGGCGCGGGTTCACCCCTCCACTTT. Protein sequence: CAWKGGAGSPLHF.

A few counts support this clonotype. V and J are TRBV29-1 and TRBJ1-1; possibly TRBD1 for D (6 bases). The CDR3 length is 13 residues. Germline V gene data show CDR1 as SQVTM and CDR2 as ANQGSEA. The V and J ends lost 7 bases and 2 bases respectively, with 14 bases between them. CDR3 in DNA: TGCAGCGCAACCAGGGGTAGCAACACTGAAGCTTTCTTT. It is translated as CSATRGSNTEAFF.

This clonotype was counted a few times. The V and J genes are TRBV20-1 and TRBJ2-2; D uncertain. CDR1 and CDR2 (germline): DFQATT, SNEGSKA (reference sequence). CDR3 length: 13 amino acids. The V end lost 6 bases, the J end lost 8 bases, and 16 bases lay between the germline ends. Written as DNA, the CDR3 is TGCAGTGCCAGAACGGGTGGGGTGGGGGAGCTGTTTTTT. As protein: CSARTGGVGELFF.